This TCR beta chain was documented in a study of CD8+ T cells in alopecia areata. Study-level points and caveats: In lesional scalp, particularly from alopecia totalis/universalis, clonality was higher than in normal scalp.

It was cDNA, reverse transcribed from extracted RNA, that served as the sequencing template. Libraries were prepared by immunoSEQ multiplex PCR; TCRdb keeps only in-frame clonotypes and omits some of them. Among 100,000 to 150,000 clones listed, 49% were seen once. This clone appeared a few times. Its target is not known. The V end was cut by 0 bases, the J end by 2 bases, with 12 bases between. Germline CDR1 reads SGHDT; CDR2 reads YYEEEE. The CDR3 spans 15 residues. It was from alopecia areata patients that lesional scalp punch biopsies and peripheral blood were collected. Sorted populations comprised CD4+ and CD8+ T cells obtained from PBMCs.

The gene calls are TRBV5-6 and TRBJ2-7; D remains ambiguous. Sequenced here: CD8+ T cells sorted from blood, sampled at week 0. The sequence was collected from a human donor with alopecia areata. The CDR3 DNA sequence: TGTGCCAGCAGCTTGGGGAGTCACCGAACCTACGAGCAGTACTTC. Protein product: CASSLGSHRTYEQYF. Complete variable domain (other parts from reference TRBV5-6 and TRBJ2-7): DAGVTQSPTHLIKTRGQQVTLRCSPKSGHDTVSWYQQALGQGPQFIFQYYEEEERQRGNFPDRFSGHQFPNYSSELNVNALLLGDSALYLCASSLGSHRTYEQYFGPGTRLTVT.